This T cell receptor beta chain was found in a study of a mutant IDH1 vaccine in newly diagnosed glioma (dated by TCRdb to 2020 to 2022). Turning to the overall study: Vaccination began 4-6 weeks after radiotherapy alone, or alongside temozolomide cycles in the chemotherapy-containing groups. For exploratory analyses, longitudinal TCRB deep sequencing was carried out in approximately 25 treated patients wherever samples were available. Peripheral blood samples were drawn at six visits, namely V03 (baseline), V05, V07, V10, V12 and V13. The roughly 33 treated patients were approximately 60% male and around 38% female, with a mean age of about 43 years. The week-35 safety follow-up took place at visit V12, and the week-47 end of study took place at visit V13. Prior to enrollment, patients had been given standard therapy consisting of radiotherapy alone, temozolomide alone, or radiochemotherapy with temozolomide, with the combination given to most patients. Overall study outcomes, separate from this receptor: It was noted by the authors that analyses of patient blood samples could not be reproduced owing to sample limitations. Pseudoprogression seemed to be unrelated to changes in the top peripheral T cell clonotypes found by TCRB sequencing. PBMC samples for TCRB deep sequencing were selected based on availability. Immune responses induced by the vaccine were seen in over 80% of patients across multiple MHC alleles.

This specimen's time point label, per the study, means: week 47, end of study. Each vaccine dose was 300 ug of a 20-mer mutant IDH1 peptide in Montanide, given subcutaneously with topical imiquimod. Patients were given eight vaccinations, in weeks 1, 3, 5, 7, 11, 15, 19 and 23, which matched visits V03 through V10. The donors had newly diagnosed IDH1-mutant astrocytomas of WHO grade 3 or 4 that showed loss of nuclear ATRX. The samples were drawn from NOA16, a multicentre, single-arm, open-label phase I trial in Germany that tested a mutant IDH1 peptide vaccine in humans for the first time. Genomic DNA for TCRB sequencing was extracted from EDTA blood using the DNeasy Blood and Tissue Kit. For this clone: Its antigen remains unidentified. Nothing much larger sits one base from this clone, and base qualities are not available.

The CDR3 runs 12 amino acids, cysteine and phenylalanine included. CDR3 DNA is the only sequence kept; it has 36 bases, read in frame from the first base. The germline V gene supplies CDR1 SGHVS and CDR2 FQNEAQ. V and J lose 5 bases and 5 bases, and a span of 8 bases separates them. The library was generated by the immunoSEQ multiplex PCR assay. Following the manufacturer's protocol, the hsTCRB Kit was used to amplify rearranged TCR beta chain sequences. TCRB libraries were sequenced on an Illumina MiSeq. On the study's bioinformatics: Demultiplexing, trimming and gene mapping were performed with the kit vendor's proprietary platform. In TCRdb, the immuneACCESS table is reduced to in-frame sequences with V and J assigned. These tables do not hold every clone; where another copy was compared, an unresolved V gene accounts for under half, and the others remain unexplained. V and J calls and clone size are copied from that table; D and trimming were computed from the DNA. In this sample the table shows 50,000 to 65,000 clones, less than 75% of which occur a single time. The top ten clonotypes cover about 4.8% of the sample.

This receptor was identified in a man aged 35 to 55 with glioma. Some clones in this sample may be carry-over from other donors' samples. The rearrangement combines TRBV7-8 with TRBJ2-3, with no reliable assignment of the D segment. The specimen comprised peripheral blood mononuclear cells (PBMCs), sampled from a glioma patient whose treatment included an IDH1 peptide vaccine. The bases are TGTGCCAGCAGCCCAGCGAGAGATACGCAGTATTTT. This gives the protein CASSPARDTQYF. The entire variable domain, with the stretches around the CDR3 drawn from the reference TRBV7-8 and TRBJ2-3 proteins, is GAGVSQSPRYKVAKRGQDVALRCDPISGHVSLFWYQQALGQGPEFLTYFQNEAQLDKSGLPSDRFFAERPEGSVSTLKIQRTQQEDSAVYLCASSPARDTQYFGPGTRLTVL.